The 21 T cell receptor beta chains presented below share a single source sample, sequenced in a study of radiation and T cells in renal cell carcinoma. Sample treatment: treatment-naive control, cytoreductive nephrectomy. The repertoire was sequenced with immunoSEQ multiplex PCR; TCRdb's copy has only in-frame clones and lacks some. Among around 20,000 clones listed, roughly 60% were seen once. The specimen was tumor tissue, collected from a patient whose treatment was nephrectomy without radiotherapy. Receptors were obtained from a man aged 45-65 years with renal cell carcinoma.

The V and J genes are TRBV5-1 and TRBJ2-7; D gene uncertain. The CDR3 length is 11 residues. Between the trimmed V and J ends, which lost 4 bases and 1 base, there was a span of 3 bases. The V gene's germline CDR1 is SGHRS and CDR2 YFSETQ. The DNA of the CDR3 is TGCGCCAGCAGCGGGTCCTACGAGCAGTACTTC. Protein product: CASSGSYEQYF. The full variable domain, in which reference TRBV5-1 and TRBJ2-7 provide the parts outside the CDR3, is KAGVTQTPRYLIKTRGQQVTLSCSPISGHRSVSWYQQTPGQGLQFLFEYFSETQRNKGNFPGRFSGRQFSNSRSEMNVSTLELGDSALYLCASSGSYEQYFGPGTRLTVT.

This chain connects TRBV5-1 to TRBJ2-1; D might be TRBD1 (6 bases). Per germline, CDR1 SGHRS and CDR2 YFSETQ. Trimming shortened V by 4 bases and J by 0 bases, and 14 bases separated the two germline ends. The CDR3 has 16 amino acids. The CDR3 nucleotides are TGCGCCAGCAGCCCGGACAGCGAAAGCTCCTACAATGAGCAGTTCTTC. This gives the protein CASSPDSESSYNEQFF.

This rearrangement joins TRBV2 to TRBJ2-7; D unclear. The V and J ends lost 8 bases and 3 bases respectively, with 8 bases between them. The CDR3 totals 11 residues. Germline V CDR1 and CDR2: SNHLY, FYNNEI. Written as DNA, the CDR3 is TGTGCCAGCTCTGATAACTACGAGCAGTACTTC. It specifies CASSDNYEQYF.

This clone rates as medium-sized. At one boundary the junction diverges from the germline segment, which might be a read error. The same CDR3 also results from other DNA sequences found in this sample. CDR3 protein: CASSQGTGRGEKLFF. In DNA form, the CDR3 reads TGCGCCAGCAGCCAAGGGACAGGGCGGGGTGAAAAACTGTTTTTT. The chain has TRBV5-5 and TRBJ1-4; the match to TRBD1 covers 9 bases. The CDR3 is 15 residues long. The germline V gene has CDR1 SGHKS and CDR2 YYEKEE (reference sequence).

This clone appeared a few times. The V call is TRBV6-1, the J call TRBJ2-7, with 10 bases lining up with TRBD2. The germline gives CDR1 MNHNS, CDR2 SASEGT. This CDR3 spans 14 amino acids. V lost 5 bases and J lost 0; bases outside the gene matches: 1. CDR3 residues: CASSRTSGSYEQYF. The CDR3 nucleotides read TGTGCCAGCAGTAGGACTAGCGGCTCCTACGAGCAGTACTTC.

The CDR3 DNA reads TGTGCCAGCAGCCTCCTTCCGGGAGCTCCCCACGAGCAGTACTTC. It codes for CASSLLPGAPHEQYF. This sequence joins TRBV7-2 and TRBJ2-7; D possibly corresponds to TRBD2 (6 bases). From germline, CDR1 is SGHTA and CDR2 FQGNSA. The CDR3 has 15 amino acids. The V gene lost 5 bases and the J gene lost 5 bases, with 19 bases spanning the gap. Full variable domain (rest looked up from reference TRBV7-2 and TRBJ2-7): GAGVSQSPSNKVTEKGKDVELRCDPISGHTALYWYRQSLGQGLEFLIYFQGNSAPDKSGLPSDRFSAERTGGSVSTLTIQRTQQEDSAVYLCASSLLPGAPHEQYFGPGTRLTVT.

On this clone: Other DNA sequences from this sample encode an identical CDR3 as well. V is TRBV2 and J is TRBJ1-1, with a weak D call TRBD1 (5 bases). Germline CDR1 is SNHLY and CDR2 is FYNNEI. CDR3 length: 14 residues. V gave up 4 bases and J gave up 1 base, with 10 bases separating them. CDR3 in DNA: TGTGCCAGCAGTGGGGGACTTTCGAACACTGAAGCTTTCTTT. This sequence encodes CASSGGLSNTEAFF.

The chain joins TRBV7-8 to TRBJ1-5, with D tentatively TRBD1 (6 bases). Germline V lookup: CDR1 SGHVS, CDR2 FQNEAQ. Trimming shortened V by 1 base and J by 5 bases, and 15 bases separated the two germline ends. The CDR3 totals 16 residues. CDR3 sequence (DNA): TGTGCCAGCAGCTTAGATGGACAGCCGGAGGATCAGCCCCAGCATTTT. This translates into CASSLDGQPEDQPQHF. Full variable domain (rest looked up from reference TRBV7-8 and TRBJ1-5): GAGVSQSPRYKVAKRGQDVALRCDPISGHVSLFWYQQALGQGPEFLTYFQNEAQLDKSGLPSDRFFAERPEGSVSTLKIQRTQQEDSAVYLCASSLDGQPEDQPQHFGDGTRLSIL.

The J gene is TRBJ1-1, the V gene TRBV29-1; D ambiguous. Trimming left V 4 bases short and J 2 bases short, with 17 bases between. CDR1 SQVTM and CDR2 ANQGSEA come from the germline V gene. CDR3 length: 15 amino acids. The DNA of the CDR3 is TGCAGCGTTGTAGAGAGGCCAGACGGAAACACTGAAGCTTTCTTT. Its translation is CSVVERPDGNTEAFF.

This clone was counted only a few times. This CDR3 is CASSGDRGYEKLFF. In nucleotides, the CDR3 is TGTGCCAGCAGCGGGGACAGGGGGTATGAAAAACTGTTTTTT. The chain links TRBV7-9 to TRBJ1-4; 11 nucleotides align to TRBD1. With V trimmed by 5 bases and J by 6 bases, 2 bases remained unmatched. Looked up from germline, CDR1 is SEHNR and CDR2 is FQNEAQ (reference sequence). The CDR3 is 14 residues long.

This chain uses TRBV6-5 with TRBJ2-5; D call uncertain. Germline assignment: CDR1 MNHEY and CDR2 SVGAGI. V lost 9 bases and J 2 bases, leaving 16 bases between the germline ends. CDR3 length: 14 residues. The CDR3 nucleotides read TGTGCCAGTAACCGCCATCAAATTCAAGAGACCCAGTACTTC. It encodes CASNRHQIQETQYF.

V usage is TRBV7-2 and J usage is TRBJ1-2, with D maybe TRBD1 (5 bases). V was cut by 6 bases and J by 0 bases, with 11 bases left in between. Looked up from germline, CDR1 is SGHTA and CDR2 is FQGNSA. The CDR3 runs 14 residues. The CDR3 region has the DNA TGTGCCAGCAGTCCTGGGGGAGCTAACTATGGCTACACCTTC. This encodes CASSPGGANYGYTF.

J is TRBJ2-7 and V is TRBV4-1; TRBD1 agrees at 10 bases. The length of the CDR3 is 18 residues. Trimming took 0 bases from V and 0 from J; bases not matched to a gene: 8. Germline values: CDR1 MGHRA, CDR2 YSYEKL. Here the CDR3 DNA reads TGCGCCAGCAGCCAAGATCGGGAAGGGACAGGGGACTCCTACGAGCAGTACTTC. Translating it yields CASSQDREGTGDSYEQYF.

This sequence joins TRBV18 and TRBJ2-7; D not resolved. The CDR3 runs to 12 residues. Per the germline V gene, CDR1 is KGHSH and CDR2 is LQKENI. Trimming cost V 2 bases and J 2 bases, with 4 bases left between them. In DNA form, the CDR3 reads TGTGCCAGCTCACCAGGAGCCTACGAGCAGTACTTC. Translating it yields CASSPGAYEQYF.

This clone was seen only a few times. The chain employs TRBV5-1 and TRBJ1-2; D gene unclear. The CDR3 has 14 amino acids. CDR1 and CDR2 (germline): SGHRS, YFSETQ. V lost 2 bases to trimming and J lost 1 base, with 9 bases between them. CDR3 nucleotide sequence: TGCGCCAGCAGCTTTACGGCAAATAACTATGGCTACACCTTC. It codes for CASSFTANNYGYTF. The complete variable domain, with remaining parts taken from reference TRBV5-1 and TRBJ1-2, reads KAGVTQTPRYLIKTRGQQVTLSCSPISGHRSVSWYQQTPGQGLQFLFEYFSETQRNKGNFPGRFSGRQFSNSRSEMNVSTLELGDSALYLCASSFTANNYGYTFGSGTRLTVV.

The V gene is TRBV6-5, the J gene TRBJ1-5, with D tentatively TRBD1 (5 bases). This CDR3 region has 14 residues. Trimming stripped 0 bases from V and 2 bases from J, with 5 bases between. Germline V CDR1 and CDR2: MNHEY, SVGAGI. CDR3 in DNA: TGTGCCAGCAGTTACTCAGGGGGCAATCAGCCCCAGCATTTT. It yields the protein CASSYSGGNQPQHF.

This clone is medium-sized (0.01 to 0.1%). The chain employs TRBV7-9 and TRBJ2-1, with 7 bases aligning to TRBD2. After removal of 3 bases from V and 7 bases from J, the junction contained 3 bases not matched to a gene. The CDR3 spans 13 residues. From germline, CDR1 is SEHNR and CDR2 FQNEAQ (reference sequence). CDR3 loop: CASSFGRENEQFF. The CDR3 DNA sequence: TGTGCCAGCAGCTTCGGGCGGGAGAATGAGCAGTTCTTC.

The chain links TRBV10-3 to TRBJ2-3; tentative D call: TRBD2 (5 bases). The V and J ends lost 0 bases and 5 bases respectively, with 12 bases between them. The germline V gene has CDR1 ENHRY and CDR2 SYGVKD. The CDR3 totals 15 residues. The CDR3 sequence is CAISESFGIRDTQYF. Here the CDR3 DNA reads TGTGCCATCAGTGAGTCCTTCGGGATACGAGATACGCAGTATTTT.

This clone was found many times. The chain joins TRBV6-5 to TRBJ2-7; D possibly corresponds to TRBD1 (6 bases). There are 12 residues in the CDR3. Deletions cut 3 bases from V and 6 bases from J, with 9 bases between. The germline V gene has CDR1 MNHEY and CDR2 SVGAGI. The CDR3 protein is CASSYTGSEQYF. As DNA, the CDR3 is TGTGCCAGCAGTTATACAGGGAGCGAGCAGTACTTC.

The V and J genes are TRBV5-1 and TRBJ1-1, with D possibly being TRBD1 (5 bases). Germline V gives CDR1 SGHRS, CDR2 YFSETQ. The CDR3 extends over 13 amino acids. Between the trimmed V and J ends, which lost 4 bases and 7 bases, there was a span of 14 bases. The CDR3, as DNA: TGCGCCAGCAGCGTGGGACTCCCCAATGAAGCTTTCTTT. Translation gives CASSVGLPNEAFF. The full variable domain, rest sourced from reference TRBV5-1 and TRBJ1-1, is KAGVTQTPRYLIKTRGQQVTLSCSPISGHRSVSWYQQTPGQGLQFLFEYFSETQRNKGNFPGRFSGRQFSNSRSEMNVSTLELGDSALYLCASSVGLPNEAFFGQGTRLTVV.

This clone was recorded a few times. CDR3 sequence reads: CAISGPGDSYGYTF. The CDR3, as DNA: TGTGCCATCAGTGGACCAGGGGATTCCTATGGCTACACCTTC. The gene calls are TRBV10-3 and TRBJ1-2; perhaps TRBD1 as D (6 bases). Deletions cut 4 bases from V and 4 bases from J, with 13 bases between. CDR3 length: 14 amino acids. Germline V CDR1 and CDR2: ENHRY, SYGVKD.